A selection of T cell receptor beta chains follows, all from one sample in a study of T cell responses to AZD1222 COVID-19 vaccine. Generated by immunoSEQ multiplex PCR, the TCRdb table keeps only in-frame clones and is missing some. The sample yields some 70,000 clones, 80% seen once. Sample: peripheral blood, taken 28 days after the second AZD1222 dose. These receptors were collected from an adult who received the AZD1222 COVID-19 vaccine. Both conserved end residues are part of each CDR3. A D gene is named only where the DNA matches it firmly. Not all rows give a size; the values are once, few, many and, for expanded clones, a class.

clone_size: -
d_call: -
v_call: TRBV6-5
j_call: TRBJ2-1
cdr3_nt: TGTGCCAGCAGGGACGATAACAATGAGCAGTTCTTC
cdr3_aa: CASRDDNNEQFF

clone_size: -
d_call: -
v_call: TRBV3-1/TRBV3-2
j_call: TRBJ1-1
cdr3_nt: TGTGCCAGCAGCCCTCCGGGGGAAAACACTGAAGCTTTCTTT
cdr3_aa: CASSPPGENTEAFF

clone_size: -
d_call: -
v_call: TRBV6-2/TRBV6-3
j_call: TRBJ2-3
cdr3_nt: TGTGCCAGCAGCCTGACGGGGAGCACAGATACGCAGTATTTT
cdr3_aa: CASSLTGSTDTQYF

clone_size: -
d_call: -
v_call: TRBV4-1
j_call: TRBJ1-2
cdr3_nt: TGCGCCAGCAGCCAGACACAGGTAAACTATGGCTACACCTTC
cdr3_aa: CASSQTQVNYGYTF

clone_size: once
d_call: -
v_call: TRBV2
j_call: TRBJ2-5
cdr3_nt: TGTGCCAGCAGTGAAGAGGCGCGAGAGACCCAGTACTTC
cdr3_aa: CASSEEARETQYF

clone_size: -
d_call: TRBD1
v_call: TRBV19
j_call: TRBJ2-6
cdr3_nt: TGTGCCAGTAGTATAACAGGGGGCTTAGCTCTCTCTGGGGCCAACGTCCTGACTTTC
cdr3_aa: CASSITGGLALSGANVLTF

clone_size: -
d_call: -
v_call: TRBV7-9
j_call: TRBJ2-1
cdr3_nt: TGTGCCAGCAGCTCGGGACTCTACAATGAGCAGTTCTTC
cdr3_aa: CASSSGLYNEQFF

clone_size: once
d_call: -
v_call: TRBV5-1
j_call: TRBJ1-1
cdr3_nt: TGCGCCAGCAGCCTCGGGGGGCACACTGAAGCTTTCTTT
cdr3_aa: CASSLGGHTEAFF

clone_size: -
d_call: TRBD1
v_call: TRBV10-3
j_call: TRBJ2-1
cdr3_nt: TGTGCCATCAGCGCCGAAGGGACAGGCTCCTACAATGAGCAGTTCTTC
cdr3_aa: CAISAEGTGSYNEQFF

clone_size: -
d_call: TRBD1
v_call: TRBV10-3
j_call: TRBJ1-5
cdr3_nt: TGTGCCATCAGTGGAAGGGACAGTAGCAATCAGCCCCAGCATTTT
cdr3_aa: CAISGRDSSNQPQHF

clone_size: -
d_call: TRBD1
v_call: TRBV28
j_call: TRBJ1-5
cdr3_nt: TGTGCCAGCGGACAGGGTCAGCCCCAGCATTTT
cdr3_aa: CASGQGQPQHF

clone_size: few
d_call: -
v_call: TRBV27
j_call: TRBJ2-7
cdr3_nt: TGTGCCAGCAGTCCCACCTATGGCGAGCAGTACTTC
cdr3_aa: CASSPTYGEQYF

clone_size: -
d_call: TRBD2
v_call: TRBV7-2
j_call: TRBJ2-7
cdr3_nt: TGTGCCAGCAGCTTAGTGGGAAGCGGGGGGGACTCCTACGAGCAGTACTTC
cdr3_aa: CASSLVGSGGDSYEQYF

clone_size: -
d_call: -
v_call: TRBV3-1/TRBV3-2
j_call: TRBJ1-1
cdr3_nt: TGTGCCAGCCGATATGGACAAATGAACACTGAAGCTTTCTTT
cdr3_aa: CASRYGQMNTEAFF

clone_size: -
d_call: TRBD1
v_call: TRBV24-1
j_call: TRBJ1-1
cdr3_nt: TGTGCCACCAGTGCCCACAGGGGGCGGATGCACACTGAAGCTTTCTTT
cdr3_aa: CATSAHRGRMHTEAFF

clone_size: -
d_call: -
v_call: TRBV4-1
j_call: TRBJ2-3
cdr3_nt: TGCGCCAGCAGCCAGGGAGCTAGCACAGATACGCAGTATTTT
cdr3_aa: CASSQGASTDTQYF

clone_size: few
d_call: -
v_call: TRBV6-5
j_call: TRBJ2-5
cdr3_nt: TGTGCCAGCAGTTACGCGGTGGGGGAGACCCAGTACTTC
cdr3_aa: CASSYAVGETQYF

clone_size: -
d_call: TRBD1
v_call: TRBV7-2
j_call: TRBJ2-3
cdr3_nt: TGTGCCAGCAGCTTATTTCTCCCGGGACAGGGGACAGATACGCAGTATTTT
cdr3_aa: CASSLFLPGQGTDTQYF

clone_size: -
d_call: -
v_call: TRBV19
j_call: TRBJ1-3
cdr3_nt: TGTGCCAGTAGTGACGGACAGCGCTCTGGAAACACCATATATTTT
cdr3_aa: CASSDGQRSGNTIYF

clone_size: -
d_call: -
v_call: TRBV29-1
j_call: TRBJ1-2
cdr3_nt: TGCAGCACACGAGGATCGGCCGGCTACACCTTC
cdr3_aa: CSTRGSAGYTF